A single sample gave rise to the 18 T cell receptor beta chains below, sequenced in a study of blood T cell repertoires in COVID-19. Method: immunoSEQ multiplex PCR; TCRdb's copy keeps in-frame clones and lacks some. The data contain 350,000 to 500,000 clones, over 75% of them singletons. Sequencing input: PBMCs or T cells enriched from blood (not recorded which). These receptors came from a woman aged 18-29 years who had been exposed to COVID-19.

The rearrangement links TRBV19 to TRBJ2-1, with a tentative D call TRBD2 (7 bases). The CDR3 totals 12 residues. V lost 5 bases, J lost 13 bases, and 15 bases lay in between. Per germline, CDR1 LNHDA and CDR2 SQIVND (reference sequence). The CDR3, as DNA: TGTGCCAGTAGTCGGGGGGCGGGAAACCAGTTCTTC. As protein: CASSRGAGNQFF.

This chain uses TRBV29-1 with TRBJ1-2; 9 nucleotides match TRBD1. V lost 6 bases, J lost 8 bases, and 10 bases stayed unmatched. The CDR3 sequence is 13 residues long. CDR1 SQVTM and CDR2 ANQGSEA come from the germline V gene. The CDR3 loop is CSVEPGQGWGYTF. DNA for the CDR3: TGCAGCGTGGAACCGGGACAGGGATGGGGCTACACCTTC.

The chain links TRBV7-2 to TRBJ2-7; D might be TRBD1 (6 bases). V lost 3 bases, J lost 0 bases, and 15 bases lay in between. The CDR3 is 16 amino acids. Germline loops: CDR1 SGHTA, CDR2 FQGNSA. The CDR3 DNA sequence: TGTGCCAGCAGCTTTTCGGGTGGGACAAGCTCCTACGAGCAGTACTTC. Protein sequence: CASSFSGGTSSYEQYF.

The V and J genes are TRBV14 and TRBJ2-5; possibly TRBD1 for D (5 bases). Germline assignment: CDR1 SGHDN and CDR2 FVKESK. Trimming left V 0 bases short and J 5 bases short, with 10 bases between. This CDR3 has 14 residues. CDR3 amino acids: CASSQDSQGETQYF. Written as DNA, the CDR3 is TGTGCCAGCAGCCAAGATTCCCAGGGCGAGACCCAGTACTTC.

The rearrangement joins TRBV28 to TRBJ2-1, with a tentative D call TRBD2 (5 bases). Germline V CDR1 and CDR2: MDHEN, SYDVKM. This CDR3 region has 17 residues. Trimming cost V 2 bases and J 2 bases, with 16 bases left between them. CDR3 protein: CASSLRGGRTAYNEQFF. The CDR3 DNA sequence: TGTGCCAGCAGTTTACGGGGTGGGCGGACTGCCTACAATGAGCAGTTCTTC.

In its sample, this clone was seen a few times. The chain joins TRBV5-4 to TRBJ2-5, with a weak D call TRBD2 (6 bases). The CDR3 is made up of 15 amino acids. Looked up from germline, CDR1 is SGHNT and CDR2 is YYREEE (reference sequence). The V end was cut by 0 bases, the J end by 1 base, with 10 bases between. For the CDR3, the DNA is TGTGCCAGCAGCTTGGCCGGGACTCTCCAAGAGACCCAGTACTTC. Amino acid sequence: CASSLAGTLQETQYF.

The gene calls are TRBV7-6 and TRBJ1-1, with D tentatively TRBD1 (5 bases). V lost 4 bases and J lost 2, with 8 bases in between. CDR3 size: 13 residues. Germline-derived CDR1 and CDR2 are SGHVS and FNYEAQ. CDR3 residues: CASSSTENTEAFF. The CDR3 coding sequence is TGTGCCAGCAGCTCGACAGAAAACACTGAAGCTTTCTTT.

A single count supports this clone. The V and J genes are TRBV28 and TRBJ2-3, with D unresolved. Germline V CDR1 and CDR2: MDHEN, SYDVKM. The germline V and J ends were trimmed by 8 bases and 6 bases, with 18 bases remaining between them. The CDR3 sequence is 14 residues long. CDR3 sequence reads: CASSPPRHGDTQYF. The CDR3 DNA follows: TGTGCCAGCTCTCCCCCCAGGCATGGGGATACGCAGTATTTT.

The chain is built from TRBV7-9 and TRBJ1-1, with 7 positions matching TRBD1. The CDR3 totals 14 residues. From germline, CDR1 is SEHNR and CDR2 FQNEAQ (reference sequence). The V and J ends lost 5 bases and 1 base, in that order; junction bases with no gene match: 4. CDR3 nucleotide sequence: TGTGCCAGCAGCCCATACAGGGGGAACACTGAAGCTTTCTTT. It is translated as CASSPYRGNTEAFF.

This chain joins TRBV18 and TRBJ2-7; a weak D match, TRBD1 (5 bases). V gave up 3 bases and J gave up 4 bases, with 7 bases separating them. Germline V gene lookup returns CDR1 KGHSH and CDR2 LQKENI. CDR3 size: 12 residues. Here the CDR3 DNA reads TGTGCCAGCTCACCTGACAGATACGAGCAGTACTTC. It specifies CASSPDRYEQYF.

This sequence joins TRBV7-2 and TRBJ1-4, with no clear D. The CDR3 is 14 residues long. In germline, CDR1 is SGHTA, CDR2 FQGNSA. Trimming shortened V by 3 bases and J by 3 bases, and 8 bases separated the two germline ends. The CDR3 reads CASSFEGSNEKLFF. CDR3 bases: TGTGCCAGCAGCTTCGAGGGTTCTAATGAAAAACTGTTTTTT.

V gene TRBV28 combines with J gene TRBJ2-1, with a possible D match to TRBD1 (7 bases). The germline CDR1 and CDR2 sequences are MDHEN and SYDVKM. The CDR3 contains 15 residues. The germline V and J ends were trimmed by 1 base and 6 bases, with 13 bases remaining between them. For the CDR3, the DNA is TGTGCCAGCAGTTTATTAACAGGGGAGGCCAATGAGCAGTTCTTC. Translating gives CASSLLTGEANEQFF.

Only one count was recorded for this clone. The V gene is TRBV24-1, the J gene TRBJ1-2; 7 nucleotides match TRBD1. Losses at the gene ends were 4 bases for V and 5 bases for J; bases not matched to a gene: 3. Per germline, CDR1 KGHDR and CDR2 SFDVKD. The CDR3 runs 13 residues. The CDR3: CATSEKGQYGYTF. For the CDR3, the DNA is TGTGCCACCAGTGAGAAGGGACAGTATGGCTACACCTTC.

The chain links TRBV28 to TRBJ1-6, with 8 positions matching TRBD1. The germline V gene encodes CDR1 MDHEN and CDR2 SYDVKM. The CDR3 extends over 19 amino acids. Trimming at V came to 9 bases and at J to 0 bases, leaving 16 bases not matched to a gene. CDR3 nucleotides: TGTGCCAGAGCCGACAGGGGTCACCCACGAGGCTCCTATAATTCACCCCTCCACTTT. As protein: CARADRGHPRGSYNSPLHF.

The V call is TRBV7-6, the J call TRBJ2-1; possible D gene TRBD2, 7 bases. The V and J ends lost 2 bases and 6 bases respectively, with 17 bases between them. There are 16 residues in the CDR3. Germline V CDR1 and CDR2: SGHVS, FNYEAQ. CDR3 sequence reads: CASSLFGGGASNEQFF. DNA of the CDR3: TGTGCCAGCAGCTTATTTGGAGGGGGGGCCTCCAATGAGCAGTTCTTC.

The chain carries TRBV5-1 and TRBJ2-7, with D uncertain. From germline, CDR1 is SGHRS and CDR2 YFSETQ. With 4 bases removed from V and 0 bases from J, the gap between germline ends came to 8 bases. CDR3 size: 13 residues. This chain's CDR3 is CASSPLTSYEQYF. The CDR3 DNA follows: TGCGCCAGCAGCCCGCTAACCTCCTACGAGCAGTACTTC.

The rearrangement joins TRBV21-1 to TRBJ1-4; the table calls TRBD1, which could not be checked here. TRBV21-1 is a pseudogene segment. This CDR3 is built from 16 residues. The DNA of the CDR3 is TGTGCCAGCAGCAAAGTCCCCGTCAGAACTAATGAAAAACTGTTTTTT. Translation gives CASSKVPVRTNEKLFF.

This clone was seen a single time. The chain uses TRBV28 and TRBJ1-2; 7 bases agree with TRBD1. The CDR3 is made up of 12 amino acids. The germline V gene encodes CDR1 MDHEN and CDR2 SYDVKM. V lost 8 bases, J lost 8 bases, and 8 bases stayed unmatched. The CDR3 here is CASLGDREGYTF. The CDR3 nucleotides are TGTGCCAGCTTAGGTGACAGGGAAGGCTACACCTTC.